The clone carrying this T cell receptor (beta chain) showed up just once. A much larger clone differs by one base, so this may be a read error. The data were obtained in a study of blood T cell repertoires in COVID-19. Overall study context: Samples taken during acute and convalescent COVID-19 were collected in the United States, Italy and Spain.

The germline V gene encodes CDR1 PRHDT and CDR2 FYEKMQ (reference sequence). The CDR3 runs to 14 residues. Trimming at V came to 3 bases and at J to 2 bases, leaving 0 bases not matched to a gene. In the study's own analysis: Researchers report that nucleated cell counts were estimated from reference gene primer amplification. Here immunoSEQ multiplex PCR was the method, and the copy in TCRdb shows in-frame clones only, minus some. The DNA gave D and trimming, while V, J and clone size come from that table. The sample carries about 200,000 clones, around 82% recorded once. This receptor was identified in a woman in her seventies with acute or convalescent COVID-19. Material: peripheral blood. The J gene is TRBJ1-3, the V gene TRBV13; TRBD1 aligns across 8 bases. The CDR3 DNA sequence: TGTGCCAGCAGCTTGACAGGGGCTGGAAACACCATATATTTT. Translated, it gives CASSLTGAGNTIYF.